This TCR beta chain was profiled in a study of blood T cells in healthy people across ages. Findings and caveats of the study: The percentage of naive T cells correlated strongly with TCR beta diversity. Older age went with lower TCR beta diversity per million T cells, in a roughly linear way.

The authors ran a second PCR of about 6 to 11 cycles using a sample-barcoded 5' primer and a J-beta primer mix. Tags on each cDNA molecule came from a template-switch adaptor with 12 random nucleotides. TCRdb processed the 5' RACE reads anew with MiXCR; each CDR3 protein has one entry. The sample carries about 1.7 million distinct CDR3 sequences, roughly 28% recorded once. Drawing of peripheral blood yielded ten milliliters from each donor. CDR1 and CDR2 (germline): SQVTM, ANQGSEA. V lost 7 bases to trimming and J lost 0 bases, with 9 bases between them. The CDR3 totals 12 residues. This clonotype was recorded once. Its target is unknown.

The gene calls are TRBV29-1 and TRBJ1-1, with unresolved D. The source is a woman aged 25 to 39 in good health. Sequenced input: blood. The CDR3 here is CSGDSLNTEAFF. DNA of the CDR3: TGCAGCGGTGATTCTCTGAACACTGAAGCTTTCTTT.